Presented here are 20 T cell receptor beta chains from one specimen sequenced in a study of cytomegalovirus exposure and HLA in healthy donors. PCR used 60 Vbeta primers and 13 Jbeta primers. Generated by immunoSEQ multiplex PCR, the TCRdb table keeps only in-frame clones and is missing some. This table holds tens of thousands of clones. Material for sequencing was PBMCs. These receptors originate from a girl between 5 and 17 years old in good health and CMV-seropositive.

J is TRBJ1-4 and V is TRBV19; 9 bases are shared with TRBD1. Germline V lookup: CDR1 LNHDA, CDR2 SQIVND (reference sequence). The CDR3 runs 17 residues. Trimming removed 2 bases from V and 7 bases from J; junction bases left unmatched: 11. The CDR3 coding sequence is TGTGCCAGTAGTATAAAGGGACAGGGAATAGCGGGTGAAAAACTGTTTTTT. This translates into CASSIKGQGIAGEKLFF.

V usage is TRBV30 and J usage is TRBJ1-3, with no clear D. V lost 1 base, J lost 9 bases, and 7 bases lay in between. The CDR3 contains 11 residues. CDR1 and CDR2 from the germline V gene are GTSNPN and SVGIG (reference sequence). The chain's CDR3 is CAWSEGSTIYF. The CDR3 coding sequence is TGTGCCTGGAGTGAAGGGAGCACCATATATTTT.

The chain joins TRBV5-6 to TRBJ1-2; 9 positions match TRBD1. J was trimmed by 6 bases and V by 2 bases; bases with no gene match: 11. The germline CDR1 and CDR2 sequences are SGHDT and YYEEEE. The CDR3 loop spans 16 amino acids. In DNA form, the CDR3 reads TGTGCCAGCAGCTTAAGATCACAGGGGGCGCGAGATGGCTACACCTTC. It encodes CASSLRSQGARDGYTF.

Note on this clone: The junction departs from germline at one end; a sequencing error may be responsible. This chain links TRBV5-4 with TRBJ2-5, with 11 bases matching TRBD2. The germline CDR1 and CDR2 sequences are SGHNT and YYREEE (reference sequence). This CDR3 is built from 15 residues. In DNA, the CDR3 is TGTGCCAGCAGCTTGGTAGCGGGGGGGGAAGAGAACCAGTACTTC. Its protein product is CASSLVAGGEENQYF.

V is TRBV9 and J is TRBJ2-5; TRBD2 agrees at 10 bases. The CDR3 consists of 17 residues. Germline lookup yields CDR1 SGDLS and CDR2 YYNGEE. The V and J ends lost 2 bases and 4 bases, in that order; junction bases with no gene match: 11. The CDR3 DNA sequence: TGTGCCAGCAGCGTCGACCCCGGGACTAGCGCGATAGAGACCCAGTACTTC. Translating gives CASSVDPGTSAIETQYF.

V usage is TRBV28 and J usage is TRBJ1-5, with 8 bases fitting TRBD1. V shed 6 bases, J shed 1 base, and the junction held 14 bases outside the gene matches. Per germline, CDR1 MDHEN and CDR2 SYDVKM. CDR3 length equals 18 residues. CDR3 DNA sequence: TGTGCCAGCAGCCCGGACAGGGATCTTTCCAGGAGCAATCAGCCCCAGCATTTT. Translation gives CASSPDRDLSRSNQPQHF.

The CDR3: CASSPSDQWRGDSYNEQFF. For the CDR3, the DNA is TGTGCCAGCAGCCCCTCAGACCAGTGGCGGGGGGACTCCTACAATGAGCAGTTCTTC. The J gene is TRBJ2-1, the V gene TRBV14, with TRBD2 matching over 8 bases. Per the germline V gene, CDR1 is SGHDN and CDR2 is FVKESK. The CDR3 is 19 amino acids. J lost 0 bases, V lost 4 bases, and 14 bases had no gene match.

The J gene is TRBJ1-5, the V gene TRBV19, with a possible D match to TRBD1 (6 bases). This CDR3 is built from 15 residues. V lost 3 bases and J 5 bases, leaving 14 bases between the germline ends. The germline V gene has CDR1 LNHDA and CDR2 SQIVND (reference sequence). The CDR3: CASSIIGDTDQPQHF. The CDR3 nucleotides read TGTGCCAGTAGTATCATCGGGGACACCGATCAGCCCCAGCATTTT.

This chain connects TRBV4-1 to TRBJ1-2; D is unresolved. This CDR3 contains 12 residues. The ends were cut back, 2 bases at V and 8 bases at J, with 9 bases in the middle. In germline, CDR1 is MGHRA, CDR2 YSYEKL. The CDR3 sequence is CASSQFSSGYTF. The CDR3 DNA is TGCGCCAGCAGCCAATTTAGCAGCGGCTACACCTTC.

CDR3 nucleotides: TGTGCCAGCGGCGGGGAGGGGCCTGTCTACACCTTC. Translating gives CASGGEGPVYTF. The genes are TRBV28 and TRBJ1-2; possibly TRBD1 for D (5 bases). V lost 8 bases, J lost 10 bases, and 17 bases lay in between. Germline CDR1 reads MDHEN; CDR2 reads SYDVKM. The CDR3 consists of 12 residues.

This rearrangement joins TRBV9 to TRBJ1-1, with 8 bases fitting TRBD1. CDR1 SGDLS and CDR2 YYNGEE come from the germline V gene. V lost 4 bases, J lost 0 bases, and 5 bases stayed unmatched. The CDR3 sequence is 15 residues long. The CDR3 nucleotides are TGTGCCAGCAGCATCGGACAGGGCCTGAACACTGAAGCTTTCTTT. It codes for CASSIGQGLNTEAFF.

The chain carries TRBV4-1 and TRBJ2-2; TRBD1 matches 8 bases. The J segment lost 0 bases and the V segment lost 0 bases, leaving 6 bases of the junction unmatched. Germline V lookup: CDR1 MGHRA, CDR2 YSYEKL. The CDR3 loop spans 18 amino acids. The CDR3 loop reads CASSQDLEDRANTGELFF. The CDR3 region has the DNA TGCGCCAGCAGCCAAGATCTCGAGGACAGGGCGAACACCGGGGAGCTGTTTTTT.

Written as DNA, the CDR3 is TGTGCCAGCAGCTTAGACAGGGACACTGAAGCTTTCTTT. It yields the protein CASSLDRDTEAFF. The chain has TRBV7-3 and TRBJ1-1; 7 bases align to TRBD1. Germline V gene lookup returns CDR1 SGHTA and CDR2 FQGTGA. The CDR3 runs to 13 residues. The V segment lost 2 bases and the J segment 3 bases; nucleotides outside the gene matches: 0.

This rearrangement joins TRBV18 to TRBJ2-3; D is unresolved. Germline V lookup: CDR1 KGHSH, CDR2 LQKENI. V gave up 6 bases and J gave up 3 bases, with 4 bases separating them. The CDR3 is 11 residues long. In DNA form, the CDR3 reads TGTGCCAGCTCTTCGACAGATACGCAGTATTTT. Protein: CASSSTDTQYF.

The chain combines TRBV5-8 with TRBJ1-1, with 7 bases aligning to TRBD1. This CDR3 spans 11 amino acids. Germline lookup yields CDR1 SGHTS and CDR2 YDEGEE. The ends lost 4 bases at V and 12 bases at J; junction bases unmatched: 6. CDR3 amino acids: CASSPRDRTFF. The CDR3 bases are TGTGCCAGCAGCCCTCGGGACAGAACTTTCTTT.

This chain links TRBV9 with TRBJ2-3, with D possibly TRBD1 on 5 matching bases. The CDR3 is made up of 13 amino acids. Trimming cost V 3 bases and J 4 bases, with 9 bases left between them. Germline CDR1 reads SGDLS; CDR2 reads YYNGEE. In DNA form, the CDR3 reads TGTGCCAGCAGCGGATACAGGTCAGATACGCAGTATTTT. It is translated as CASSGYRSDTQYF.

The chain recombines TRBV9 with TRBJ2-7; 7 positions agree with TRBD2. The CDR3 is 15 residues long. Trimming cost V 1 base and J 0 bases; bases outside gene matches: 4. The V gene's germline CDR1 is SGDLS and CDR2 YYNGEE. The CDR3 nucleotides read TGTGCCAGCAGCGTAACCGGGACTAACTCCTACGAGCAGTACTTC. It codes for CASSVTGTNSYEQYF.

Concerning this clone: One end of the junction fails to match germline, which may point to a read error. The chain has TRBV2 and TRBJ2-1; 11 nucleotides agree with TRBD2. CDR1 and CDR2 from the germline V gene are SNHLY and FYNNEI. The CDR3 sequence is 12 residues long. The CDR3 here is CASSEALAGGVF. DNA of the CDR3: TGTGCCAGCAGTGAGGCTCTAGCGGGGGGAGTCTTC.

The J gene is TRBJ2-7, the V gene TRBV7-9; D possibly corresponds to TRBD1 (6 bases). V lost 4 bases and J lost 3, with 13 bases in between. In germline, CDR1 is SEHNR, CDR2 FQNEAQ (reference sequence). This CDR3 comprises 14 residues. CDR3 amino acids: CASSSSAGVYEQYV. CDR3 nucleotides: TGTGCCAGCAGCTCCTCCGCAGGGGTCTACGAGCAGTACGTC.

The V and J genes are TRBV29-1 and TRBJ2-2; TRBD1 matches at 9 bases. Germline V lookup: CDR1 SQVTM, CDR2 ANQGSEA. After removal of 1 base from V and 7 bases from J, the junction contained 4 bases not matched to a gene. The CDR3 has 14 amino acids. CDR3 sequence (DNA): TGCAGCGTTGAAGGGACAGGGGTGTTCGGGGAGCTGTTTTTT. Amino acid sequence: CSVEGTGVFGELFF.